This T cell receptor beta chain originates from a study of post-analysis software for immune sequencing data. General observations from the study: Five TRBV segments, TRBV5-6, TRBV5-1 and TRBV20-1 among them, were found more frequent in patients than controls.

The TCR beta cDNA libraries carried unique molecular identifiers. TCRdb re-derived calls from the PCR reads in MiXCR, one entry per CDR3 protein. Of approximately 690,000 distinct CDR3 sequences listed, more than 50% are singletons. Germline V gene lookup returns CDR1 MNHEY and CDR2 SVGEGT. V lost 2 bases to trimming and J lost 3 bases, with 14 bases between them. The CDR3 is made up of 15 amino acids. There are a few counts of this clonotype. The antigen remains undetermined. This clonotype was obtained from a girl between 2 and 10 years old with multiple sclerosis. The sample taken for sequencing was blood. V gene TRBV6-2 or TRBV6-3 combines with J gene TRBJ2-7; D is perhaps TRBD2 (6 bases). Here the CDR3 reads CASSYSQRVHYEQYF. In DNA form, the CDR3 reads TGTGCCAGCAGTTACAGCCAGCGGGTACACTACGAGCAGTACTTC.